This is a list of T cell receptor beta chains from one sample in a study of cytomegalovirus exposure and HLA in healthy donors. The repertoire was sequenced with immunoSEQ multiplex PCR; TCRdb's copy has only in-frame clones and lacks some. This table has over 150,000 clones, around 78% appearing once. What was sequenced was PBMCs. The receptors here all came from a woman aged 45-60 years in good health and CMV-seropositive. Each CDR3 is given without its conserved first and last residue.

>TRBV6-1
ASSRGGRETQY
>TRBV6-1
ASSEARQGSSGANVLT
>TRBV7-3
ASSPEGGRQETQY
>TRBV6-1
ASRRDSVNQPQH
>TRBV5-1
ASSSRDRGGNEQF
>TRBV7-3
ASSLGGVVTDTQY
>TRBV9
ASSVGDFIYEQY
>TRBV5-8
ASSFTRGAH
>TRBV5-4
ASSSPGSSSYEQY
>TRBV5-4
ASSLPGGANEQY
>TRBV4-1
ASSPRDGETQY
>TRBV5-1
ASSLAGGGEETQY
>TRBV7-9
ASSIAGGQDTQY
>TRBV10-3
AISARGSSYNSPLH
>TRBV7-8
ASSLRRQGGYGYT
>TRBV9
ASSPRQSAGNTIY
>TRBV7-8
ASSLVVGGPNTGELF
>TRBV18
ASSPDYGGAGNQPQH
>TRBV19
ASSIRGDTGGTEQF
>TRBV4-1
ASSLKTGHSYEQY
>TRBV4-1
ASSPGQGGETQY
>TRBV11-2
ASSLARGGGYNEQF
>TRBV30
AWSVSTVLF
>TRBV2
AASTDTQY
>TRBV7-8
ASRRPGVQPQH
>TRBV5-1
ASSRGTLGTGELF
>TRBV7-3
ASSLGLPGDTQY
>TRBV18
ASSPDTGDGYT
>TRBV6-1
ASSEVQGLSVGGYT
>TRBV2
ASRGLTDTQY